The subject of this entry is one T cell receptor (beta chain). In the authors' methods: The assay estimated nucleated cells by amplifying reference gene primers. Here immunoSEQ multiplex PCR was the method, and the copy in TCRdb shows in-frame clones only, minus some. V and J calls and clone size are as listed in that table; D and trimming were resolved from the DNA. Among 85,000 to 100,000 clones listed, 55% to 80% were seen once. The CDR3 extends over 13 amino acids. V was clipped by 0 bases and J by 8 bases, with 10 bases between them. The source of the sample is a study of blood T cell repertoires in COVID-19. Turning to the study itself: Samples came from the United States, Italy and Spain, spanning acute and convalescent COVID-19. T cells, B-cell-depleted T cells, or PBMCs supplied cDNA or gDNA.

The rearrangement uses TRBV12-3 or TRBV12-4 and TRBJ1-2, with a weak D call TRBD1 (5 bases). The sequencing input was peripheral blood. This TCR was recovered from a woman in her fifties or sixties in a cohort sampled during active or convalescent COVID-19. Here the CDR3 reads CASSLARVGGYTF. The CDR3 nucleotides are TGTGCCAGCAGTTTAGCCAGGGTCGGGGGCTACACCTTC.